Listed below are T cell receptor beta chains from one sample, sequenced in a study of CD8+CD57+ T cells in acquired aplastic anemia. TCRdb itself ran the reads through MiXCR, one entry per CDR3 protein. The sample shows approximately 300,000 distinct CDR3 sequences, 56% of them seen only once. The specimen was sorted CD4+, CD8+, or CD8+CD57+ T cells (not recorded which) from PBMCs. These receptors all stem from a human donor with aplastic anemia. The CDR3 runs from the conserved cysteine through the conserved F or W. The D gene is left open where the match is weak. The listing skips clone size in some rows; elsewhere it reads once, few, many or a size class.

J gene: TRBJ1-2; D gene: .; V gene: TRBV2; clone size: .; CDR3 DNA: TGTGCCAGCAGTGACGAAGGGGTCTATGGCTACACCTTC; CDR3 protein: CASSDEGVYGYTF
J gene: TRBJ1-6; D gene: .; V gene: TRBV7-9; clone size: few; CDR3 DNA: TGTGCCAGCAGCTTACAGGGAGTTGATTCACCCCTCCACTTT; CDR3 protein: CASSLQGVDSPLHF
J gene: TRBJ1-6; D gene: .; V gene: TRBV5-1; clone size: .; CDR3 DNA: TGCGCCAGCAGAAGTCCCCTCCACTTT; CDR3 protein: CASRSPLHF
J gene: TRBJ1-1; D gene: .; V gene: TRBV2; clone size: few; CDR3 DNA: TGTGCCAGCAGAATTTACACTGAAGCTTTCTTT; CDR3 protein: CASRIYTEAFF
J gene: TRBJ2-5; D gene: TRBD2; V gene: TRBV14; clone size: .; CDR3 DNA: TGTGCCAGCAGCTACGTTAGAGGGGAGGGACAAGAGACCCAGTACTTC; CDR3 protein: CASSYVRGEGQETQYF
J gene: TRBJ2-7; D gene: TRBD1; V gene: TRBV4-1; clone size: .; CDR3 DNA: TGCGCCAGCAGTCCTGGGACAGGGAGGTCCTACGAGCAGTACTTC; CDR3 protein: CASSPGTGRSYEQYF
J gene: TRBJ2-3; D gene: .; V gene: TRBV7-2; clone size: .; CDR3 DNA: TGTGCCAGCAGCTTCCGGGCAGGCTACACAGATACGCAGTATTTT; CDR3 protein: CASSFRAGYTDTQYF
J gene: TRBJ2-2; D gene: TRBD2; V gene: TRBV9; clone size: .; CDR3 DNA: TGTGCCAGCAGCCCGGGACTAGCGGAGGGGACCGGGGAGCTGTTTTTT; CDR3 protein: CASSPGLAEGTGELFF
J gene: TRBJ1-2; D gene: TRBD1; V gene: TRBV28; clone size: .; CDR3 DNA: TGTGCCAGCGAAAACCCAGGGGGCTTTGGCTACACCTTC; CDR3 protein: CASENPGGFGYTF
J gene: TRBJ1-5; D gene: .; V gene: TRBV7-9; clone size: .; CDR3 DNA: TGTGCCAGCAGCGCGACAGGAGATCAGCCCCAGCATTTT; CDR3 protein: CASSATGDQPQHF
J gene: TRBJ2-7; D gene: .; V gene: TRBV11-2; clone size: .; CDR3 DNA: TGTGCCAGCAGCTCGGAACCTCTCTCCTACGAGCAGTACTTC; CDR3 protein: CASSSEPLSYEQYF
J gene: TRBJ2-7; D gene: .; V gene: TRBV7-9; clone size: .; CDR3 DNA: TGTGCCAGCAGCTTAGGCGCAGCGGGCCCCGAGCAGTACTTC; CDR3 protein: CASSLGAAGPEQYF
J gene: TRBJ2-3; D gene: TRBD1; V gene: TRBV9; clone size: .; CDR3 DNA: TGTGCCAGCAGCCGACAGGGTCGACACACAGATACGCAGTATTTT; CDR3 protein: CASSRQGRHTDTQYF
J gene: TRBJ2-7; D gene: TRBD2; V gene: TRBV6-6; clone size: many; CDR3 DNA: TGTGCCAGCAGCCAGGGGGGTAGCGGGAGTTCCTACGAGCAGTACTTC; CDR3 protein: CASSQGGSGSSYEQYF
J gene: TRBJ2-3; D gene: .; V gene: TRBV10-3; clone size: few; CDR3 DNA: TGTGCCATCAGTGGACTAGTTGGTACAGATACGCAGTATTTT; CDR3 protein: CAISGLVGTDTQYF
J gene: TRBJ1-6; D gene: .; V gene: TRBV5-1; clone size: .; CDR3 DNA: TGCGCCAGCAGCCCCTCAGGGGATCAGAATTCACCCCTCCACTTT; CDR3 protein: CASSPSGDQNSPLHF
J gene: TRBJ1-6; D gene: .; V gene: TRBV5-1; clone size: many; CDR3 DNA: TGCGCCAGCAGCCCAAACAGGAGTAGGGAGAAACCCCTCCACTTT; CDR3 protein: CASSPNRSREKPLHF
J gene: TRBJ2-1; D gene: .; V gene: TRBV15; clone size: few; CDR3 DNA: TGTGCCACCAGCAGAGTAGCTGGTGCAAGGGATGAGCAGTTCTTC; CDR3 protein: CATSRVAGARDEQFF
J gene: TRBJ2-2; D gene: .; V gene: TRBV28; clone size: .; CDR3 DNA: TGTGCCAGCAGTTTAGGCTTACTCCGGGACGGTGGAAACACCGGGGAGCTGTTTTTT; CDR3 protein: CASSLGLLRDGGNTGELFF
J gene: TRBJ2-7; D gene: .; V gene: TRBV11-2; clone size: .; CDR3 DNA: TGTGCCAGCAGCGTAGGGGTCACCCTCTACGAGCAGTACTTC; CDR3 protein: CASSVGVTLYEQYF
J gene: TRBJ1-1; D gene: TRBD1; V gene: TRBV19; clone size: .; CDR3 DNA: TGTGCCAGTAGTCAGGCGGACAGGATGAACACTGAAGCTTTCTTT; CDR3 protein: CASSQADRMNTEAFF
J gene: TRBJ2-3; D gene: TRBD1; V gene: TRBV29-1; clone size: .; CDR3 DNA: TGCAGCGTACGACAGGGGGCTCCAGATACGCAGTATTTT; CDR3 protein: CSVRQGAPDTQYF
J gene: TRBJ2-5; D gene: TRBD2; V gene: TRBV7-6; clone size: .; CDR3 DNA: TGTGCCAGCAGCTCTAGCGGGGGGTCAAGCACCCAGTACTTC; CDR3 protein: CASSSSGGSSTQYF
J gene: TRBJ1-1; D gene: .; V gene: TRBV29-1; clone size: .; CDR3 DNA: TGCAGCGCAGGGAAAACAATGAACACTGAAGCTTTCTTT; CDR3 protein: CSAGKTMNTEAFF
J gene: TRBJ2-1; D gene: .; V gene: TRBV7-6; clone size: .; CDR3 DNA: TGTGCCAGCAGTCCCAGGGTCGTCTACAATGAGCAGTTCTTC; CDR3 protein: CASSPRVVYNEQFF
J gene: TRBJ2-3; D gene: .; V gene: TRBV19; clone size: .; CDR3 DNA: TGTGCCAGTAGTATAGATCTGGCAGGGAAAGCAAGTACGCAGTATTTT; CDR3 protein: CASSIDLAGKASTQYF
J gene: TRBJ1-6; D gene: .; V gene: TRBV2; clone size: .; CDR3 DNA: TGTGCCAGCAGTTTAACAGGCGCAAGGAAGGGTTCACCCCTCCACTTT; CDR3 protein: CASSLTGARKGSPLHF
J gene: TRBJ2-1; D gene: .; V gene: TRBV7-9; clone size: few; CDR3 DNA: TGTGCCAGCAGCTTAGCGCAGACAGTTGGGGGCCAAGGGCAGTTCTTC; CDR3 protein: CASSLAQTVGGQGQFF
J gene: TRBJ2-4; D gene: .; V gene: TRBV7-9; clone size: .; CDR3 DNA: TGTGCCAGCAGTACTGACGGATTAAACATTCAGTACTTC; CDR3 protein: CASSTDGLNIQYF
J gene: TRBJ2-7; D gene: TRBD2; V gene: TRBV12-3/TRBV12-4; clone size: .; CDR3 DNA: TGTGCCAGCACCCTAAGGCTAGCGGGCAATTACGAGCAGTACTTC; CDR3 protein: CASTLRLAGNYEQYF
J gene: TRBJ2-5; D gene: TRBD1; V gene: TRBV7-2; clone size: .; CDR3 DNA: TGTGCCAGCAGCGCCCCCGGGACAGGAAAAGAGACCCAGTACTTC; CDR3 protein: CASSAPGTGKETQYF
J gene: TRBJ1-1; D gene: TRBD1; V gene: TRBV15; clone size: .; CDR3 DNA: TGTGCCACCAGCAGCAGACAGGGCCCTGAAGCTTTCTTT; CDR3 protein: CATSSRQGPEAFF
J gene: TRBJ2-5; D gene: TRBD1; V gene: TRBV5-4; clone size: once; CDR3 DNA: TGTGCCAGCAGCTTAACGGGACAGACGGAGACCCAGTACTTC; CDR3 protein: CASSLTGQTETQYF
J gene: TRBJ2-7; D gene: .; V gene: TRBV10-3; clone size: .; CDR3 DNA: TGTGCCATCAGCGACCTCTACGAGCAGTACTTC; CDR3 protein: CAISDLYEQYF
J gene: TRBJ2-3; D gene: .; V gene: TRBV20-1; clone size: few; CDR3 DNA: TGCAGTGCTAGAGATCAGGGGGGACGCACAGATACGCAGTATTTT; CDR3 protein: CSARDQGGRTDTQYF
J gene: TRBJ1-1; D gene: .; V gene: TRBV5-8; clone size: many; CDR3 DNA: TGTGCCAGCAGCCGGCCGGGTGGAGCCTTGAACACTGAAGCTTTCTTT; CDR3 protein: CASSRPGGALNTEAFF
J gene: TRBJ1-5; D gene: .; V gene: TRBV20-1; clone size: .; CDR3 DNA: TGCAGTGCTCGTCCAGGGAGTGGCAATCAGCCCCAGCATTTT; CDR3 protein: CSARPGSGNQPQHF
J gene: TRBJ2-5; D gene: TRBD1; V gene: TRBV9; clone size: .; CDR3 DNA: TGTGCCAGCAGCGTAGAGCCGGACAGGGGAGAGACCCAGTACTTC; CDR3 protein: CASSVEPDRGETQYF
J gene: TRBJ1-5; D gene: .; V gene: TRBV5-1; clone size: .; CDR3 DNA: TGCGCCAGCAGCTTCGCCGGACAGCCCCAGCATTTT; CDR3 protein: CASSFAGQPQHF
J gene: TRBJ2-1; D gene: TRBD2; V gene: TRBV10-1; clone size: once; CDR3 DNA: TGCGCCAGCAGTGGTGGACTAGCGGGTTACAATGAGCAGTTCTTC; CDR3 protein: CASSGGLAGYNEQFF
J gene: TRBJ1-5; D gene: .; V gene: TRBV10-2; clone size: once; CDR3 DNA: TGCGCCAGCAGTGATAACAATCAGCCCCAGCATTTT; CDR3 protein: CASSDNNQPQHF
J gene: TRBJ2-2; D gene: .; V gene: TRBV5-1; clone size: .; CDR3 DNA: TGCGCCAGCAACTTGGGACAAACGAACACCGGGGAGCTGTTTTTT; CDR3 protein: CASNLGQTNTGELFF
J gene: TRBJ2-7; D gene: .; V gene: TRBV2; clone size: .; CDR3 DNA: TGTGCCAGCAGTGAAGGGACAGCGACCTACGAGCAGTACTTC; CDR3 protein: CASSEGTATYEQYF
J gene: TRBJ1-2; D gene: .; V gene: TRBV9; clone size: few; CDR3 DNA: TGTGCCAGCAGCCCACTCGTGGCATTACAGTTC; CDR3 protein: CASSPLVALQF
J gene: TRBJ1-6; D gene: TRBD1; V gene: TRBV5-1; clone size: many; CDR3 DNA: TGCGCCAGCAGTTCGGGACAGCCTAATTCACCCCTCCACTTT; CDR3 protein: CASSSGQPNSPLHF
J gene: TRBJ2-3; D gene: .; V gene: TRBV18; clone size: .; CDR3 DNA: TGTGCCTGCTCACCCTCCACAGATACGCAGTATTTT; CDR3 protein: CACSPSTDTQYF
J gene: TRBJ2-6; D gene: .; V gene: TRBV20-1; clone size: .; CDR3 DNA: TGCAGTGCTAGAGAACAGAGCGCTGGGGCCAACGTCCTGACTTTC; CDR3 protein: CSAREQSAGANVLTF
J gene: TRBJ2-5; D gene: .; V gene: TRBV24-1; clone size: .; CDR3 DNA: TGTGCCACCAGTGATGCGACAGAGGGGGAGACCCAGTACTTC; CDR3 protein: CATSDATEGETQYF
J gene: TRBJ2-1; D gene: .; V gene: TRBV7-7; clone size: once; CDR3 DNA: TGTGCCAGCAGTGATGTTCAGGAATACTACAATGAGCAGTTCTTC; CDR3 protein: CASSDVQEYYNEQFF
J gene: TRBJ2-5; D gene: .; V gene: TRBV9; clone size: once; CDR3 DNA: TGTGCCAGGACACGGGACTTACAAGAGACCCAGTACTTC; CDR3 protein: CARTRDLQETQYF
J gene: TRBJ2-1; D gene: .; V gene: TRBV24-1; clone size: many; CDR3 DNA: TGTGCCACACAGCGGGCAGGGTACAATGAGCAGTTCTTC; CDR3 protein: CATQRAGYNEQFF
J gene: TRBJ1-6; D gene: TRBD1; V gene: TRBV2; clone size: few; CDR3 DNA: TGTGCCAGCAGTGACAGGGGGAATTCACCCCTCCACTTT; CDR3 protein: CASSDRGNSPLHF
J gene: TRBJ1-6; D gene: .; V gene: TRBV7-2; clone size: few; CDR3 DNA: TGTGCCAGCGGGCTTAATTCACCCCTCCACTTT; CDR3 protein: CASGLNSPLHF